This record looks at one T cell receptor (beta chain) sequence and its context. Its target is unknown. This entry comes from a study of shared clonotypes between healthy human individuals. In the study overall: The study drew on a couple of women and a few men aged 18 to 49 as donors. Study-level points and caveats: Collection of samples was limited to blood; tissue repertoires likely differ.

This CDR3 is built from 15 residues. The ends were cut back, 4 bases at V and 4 bases at J, with 15 bases in the middle. Germline V gene lookup returns CDR1 SGHKS and CDR2 YYEKEE (reference sequence). Genomic DNA belonging to each subset was distributed in equal measure over several immunoSEQ plates. Sequenced by immunoSEQ multiplex PCR; TCRdb stores in-frame clones only, minus some. The repertoire includes over a million clones, 95% to 99% of them detected once, and roughly 0.4% sits in the top ten. Material for sequencing was naive CD4+ T cells sorted from blood. Stated subset: CD45RA+ positively selected. The chain is built from TRBV5-5 and TRBJ1-3; the D gene is possibly TRBD1 (6 bases). The receptor's source is a man between 25 and 39 years old in good health. CDR3 in DNA: TGTGCCAGCAGCCCGGCCGGGGGCTCCGGAAACACCATATATTTT. Its protein is CASSPAGGSGNTIYF.